This T cell receptor (beta chain) was recorded in a study of patients and donors after allogeneic stem cell transplantation. TCRdb re-called the RT-PCR reads with MiXCR, one entry per CDR3 protein. This table holds 390,000 or so distinct CDR3 sequences, approximately 16% found once. Germline V gives CDR1 SGHVS, CDR2 FQNEAQ. The CDR3 loop spans 16 amino acids. V shed 0 bases and J 8 bases; nucleotides not matched to a gene: 8. This clonotype was seen many times. This TCR derives from a human donor who was either an allogeneic HSCT recipient or a stem cell or donor lymphocyte infusion donor (not recorded which). It is not recorded whose cells these are; they may come from a transplant donor. Input material: blood, either unsorted or a sorted T cell fraction (not recorded which). The chain couples TRBV7-8 to TRBJ2-3; TRBD2 aligns across 10 bases. The CDR3 nucleotides read TGTGCCAGCAGCTTAGCTTCTAGCGGGGGCGGTGGTACGCAGTATTTT. Encoded protein: CASSLASSGGGGTQYF.